The T cell receptor (beta chain) described here comes from a study of molecular identifiers for immune sequencing clone quantification. Study summary: Replicates involved a five-way split of RNA from around 20,000 or 100,000 naive CD8 cells, with sequencing of four. The study's findings and limits: Effector cells had over 97% of their molecules in clones above 20 RNA copies, while naive cells had under 1%.

This CDR3 is built from 13 residues. V lost 5 bases to trimming and J lost 5 bases, with 11 bases between them. Germline assignment: CDR1 SEHNR and CDR2 FQNEAQ (reference sequence). Libraries of bulk TCR were made by previously described methods (with listed TCR primers). TCRdb redid the calling of the PCR reads with MiXCR, one entry per CDR3 protein. Of about 68,000 distinct CDR3 sequences in the sample, 15% to 20% were seen once. This clonotype was seen repeatedly, ten times or more. Its specificity is unknown. The clonotype comes from a human donor in good health. Some libraries in this study had Jurkat cell RNA spiked in. Sequencing was done on a sample of naive CD8+ T cells from blood, with Jurkat cell RNA spiked in. Subset denoted: FACS-sorted CD8+CD4-CCR7+CD45RA+ naive T cells. V usage is TRBV7-9 and J usage is TRBJ2-3; D is uncertain. CDR3 protein: CASSPLEVDTQYF. CDR3 DNA sequence: TGTGCCAGCAGCCCGCTAGAGGTAGATACGCAGTATTTT.